This TCR beta chain is from a study of monozygotic twins with inflammatory bowel disease. As to this clonotype: Its antigen is currently unknown.

In germline, CDR1 is KGHSH, CDR2 LQKENI. The CDR3 covers 14 residues. Study-level findings and limits: There were differing immunosuppressive treatments, which may have added variability to patient repertoires.

TCRdb re-called the 5' RACE reads and catalogs CDR3 proteins one per entry, DNA excluded. The repertoire shows more than 300,000 distinct CDR3 sequences; the top ten hold 2.6%. The source is a human donor with ulcerative colitis or Crohn's disease, or a healthy co-twin of an affected twin (not recorded which). The specimen sequenced was blood. The chain combines TRBV18 with TRBJ2-3. Here the CDR3 reads CASSPVGTTDTQYF.